The sequence of this T cell receptor beta chain was determined in a study of T-cell memory formation after mild COVID-19. As for the study in general: Among the donors, TCR clusters were largely specific to each donor.

The CDR3 is 13 residues long. In germline, CDR1 is SGHTA, CDR2 FQGNSA. For this clonotype: What it binds is unknown. One junction end does not reproduce the germline sequence, and a read error may be involved.

TCR alpha and TCR beta cDNA libraries with sample barcodes and UMIs came from 5'RACE using constant-segment primers. TCRdb re-analysed the 5' RACE reads in MiXCR, keeping a single row per CDR3 protein. The table has 350,000 to 450,000 distinct CDR3 sequences, 24% seen once; the top ten hold 8.5% to 9%. Whole-study findings and limits: That cross-reactive memory joined was suggested by some responding clones appearing in pre-infection memory.

The origin of this receptor is an adult woman who had mild COVID-19 (a few samples of this study predate the infection). Cell type and time point are not known. V usage is TRBV7-2 and J usage is TRBJ1-2; D might be TRBD1 (5 bases). The specimen sequenced was PBMCs or a T cell subset sorted from them (not recorded which). The CDR3 nucleotides are TGTGCCAGCAGCCCGCGAGAGGGGAACAGTCCCAGCTTC. This gives the protein CASSPREGNSPSF. The complete variable domain, with remaining parts taken from reference TRBV7-2 and TRBJ1-2, reads GAGVSQSPSNKVTEKGKDVELRCDPISGHTALYWYRQSLGQGLEFLIYFQGNSAPDKSGLPSDRFSAERTGGSVSTLTIQRTQQEDSAVYLCASSPREGNSPSFGSGTRLTVV.